The 20 T cell receptor beta chains below were found in one sample sequenced in a study of Ad26.COV2.S vaccination and SARS-CoV-2 variants. Profiling relied on immunoSEQ multiplex PCR, and the TCRdb table lists in-frame clones only, not all of them. The sample lists about 100,000 clones, less than 85% occurring once. The source material was peripheral blood, sampled after recovery from COVID-19. These receptors originate from a human donor who had recovered from COVID-19.

The gene calls are TRBV6-5 and TRBJ1-4; D gene ambiguous. Per germline, CDR1 MNHEY and CDR2 SVGAGI. Trimming stripped 7 bases from V and 10 bases from J, with 19 bases between. The CDR3 is 14 amino acids. In DNA form, the CDR3 reads TGTGCCAGCACCAGACATTCCCCTCTCGGAAAACTGTTTTTT. Translated: CASTRHSPLGKLFF.

This clone was seen once. This chain joins TRBV5-1 and TRBJ1-2; TRBD1 matches 8 bases. CDR1 and CDR2 from the germline V gene are SGHRS and YFSETQ. The CDR3 is 15 residues long. Trimming removed 4 bases from V and 4 bases from J; junction bases left unmatched: 9. CDR3 sequence reads: CASSARQGAGYGYTF. The DNA of the CDR3 is TGCGCCAGCAGCGCTCGGCAGGGGGCTGGCTATGGCTACACCTTC.

This chain joins TRBV7-2 and TRBJ2-5, with D possibly matching TRBD2 (7 bases). The CDR3 is 15 amino acids. Germline-derived CDR1 and CDR2 are SGHTA and FQGNSA. Trimming removed 5 bases from V and 5 bases from J, with 18 bases in between. The CDR3 region has the DNA TGTGCCAGCAGCCCTCGGGGGGCCGGGGCGGAGACCCAGTACTTC. Its translation: CASSPRGAGAETQYF.

The chain has TRBV5-6 and TRBJ1-5; D is undetermined. The V gene lost 2 bases and the J gene lost 5 bases, with 14 bases spanning the gap. The germline V gene has CDR1 SGHDT and CDR2 YYEEEE. The CDR3 has 15 amino acids. For the CDR3, the DNA is TGTGCCAGCAGCTTTTACCCGTCAAACTATCAGCCCCAGCATTTT. Protein sequence: CASSFYPSNYQPQHF.

This clone was picked up one time. The gene calls are TRBV5-6 and TRBJ1-2; 12 bases agree with TRBD1. V lost 6 bases, J lost 4 bases, and 13 bases stayed unmatched. Germline assignment: CDR1 SGHDT and CDR2 YYEEEE. The CDR3 covers 17 residues. CDR3 coding DNA: TGTGCCAGCACCCTAGGGACAGGGGGCGCGAGTCTCTATGGCTACACCTTC. This gives the protein CASTLGTGGASLYGYTF. Full variable domain (outside the CDR3, taken from reference TRBV5-6 and TRBJ1-2): DAGVTQSPTHLIKTRGQQVTLRCSPKSGHDTVSWYQQALGQGPQFIFQYYEEEERQRGNFPDRFSGHQFPNYSSELNVNALLLGDSALYLCASTLGTGGASLYGYTFGSGTRLTVV.

The chain couples TRBV2 to TRBJ1-6; D gene uncertain. V was trimmed by 3 bases and J by 5 bases, leaving 8 bases between them. The CDR3 is made up of 14 amino acids. Germline V gene sequence: CDR1 SNHLY, CDR2 FYNNEI. The CDR3 protein is CASSDIGDNSPLHF. The CDR3 DNA is TGTGCCAGCAGTGATATTGGGGATAATTCACCCCTCCACTTT.

The V gene is TRBV27, the J gene TRBJ2-1; D may be TRBD2 (5 bases). The V end was cut by 2 bases, the J end by 7 bases, with 12 bases between. The V gene's germline CDR1 is MNHEY and CDR2 SMNVEV (reference sequence). The CDR3 is made up of 14 amino acids. CDR3 amino acids: CASSLIARANEQFF. CDR3 in DNA: TGTGCCAGCAGTTTAATAGCGCGGGCAAATGAGCAGTTCTTC.

V is TRBV5-1 and J is TRBJ1-1, with TRBD1 matching over 7 bases. In germline, CDR1 is SGHRS, CDR2 YFSETQ. The trim removed 7 bases at V and 7 bases at J, leaving 13 bases unmatched. CDR3 length: 14 amino acids. The CDR3 nucleotides read TGCGCCAGCCGCGTGGTCGACAGGGAGTATGAAGCTTTCTTT. Translating gives CASRVVDREYEAFF.

The V gene is TRBV28, the J gene TRBJ2-5; TRBD1 aligns across 7 bases. V was pared by 5 bases and J by 5 bases, with 11 bases of the junction left unmatched. CDR1 is MDHEN, CDR2 SYDVKM, per germline. The CDR3 sequence is 15 residues long. The CDR3 sequence: CASSPHDRAVETQYF. Here the CDR3 DNA reads TGTGCCAGCAGTCCCCATGACAGGGCCGTGGAGACCCAGTACTTC.

The rearrangement links TRBV2 to TRBJ1-2; tentative D call: TRBD1 (6 bases). The V and J ends lost 7 bases and 8 bases respectively, with 20 bases between them. The germline V gene has CDR1 SNHLY and CDR2 FYNNEI. This CDR3 contains 14 residues. CDR3 in amino acids: CASTDRTGASGYTF. The CDR3 nucleotides are TGTGCCAGCACCGACCGAACGGGGGCTAGCGGCTACACCTTC.

The chain is built from TRBV6-6 and TRBJ2-3; 7 positions match TRBD2. From germline, CDR1 is MNHNY and CDR2 SVGAGI (reference sequence). CDR3 size: 16 residues. Losses at the gene ends were 6 bases for V and 1 base for J; bases not matched to a gene: 10. The CDR3 DNA reads as TGTGCCAGCAGCCCAGCCGGGGCGGGGGGCACAGATACGCAGTATTTT. Its translation is CASSPAGAGGTDTQYF.

This chain links TRBV27 with TRBJ1-1, with D unresolved. V was shortened by 4 bases and J by 5 bases, with 5 bases between the two germline ends. The CDR3 runs 11 residues. Germline CDR1 is MNHEY and CDR2 is SMNVEV (reference sequence). Here the CDR3 reads CASSSRTEAFF. The CDR3 DNA follows: TGTGCCAGCAGTTCGAGGACTGAAGCTTTCTTT.

At least ten counts were recorded for this clone. This chain uses TRBV3-1 (or the pseudogene TRBV3-2) with TRBJ2-3; 8 bases are shared with TRBD1. Germline CDR1 reads LGHDT; CDR2 reads YNNKEL (reference sequence). Trimming at V came to 2 bases and at J to 4 bases, leaving 20 bases not matched to a gene. The CDR3 sequence is 20 residues long. The CDR3 nucleotides are TGTGCCAGCAGCCAATCCTCTAACGGAGGCAGGGGGCGATTCGCAGATACGCAGTATTTT. Amino acid sequence: CASSQSSNGGRGRFADTQYF.

The J gene is TRBJ2-7, the V gene TRBV6-2 or TRBV6-3, with D unresolved. V was pared by 2 bases and J by 0 bases, with 8 bases between. CDR1 and CDR2 (germline): MNHEY, SVGEGT. This CDR3 contains 14 residues. CDR3 loop: CASSYVLDSYEQYF. CDR3 nucleotides: TGTGCCAGCAGTTACGTCCTGGACTCCTACGAGCAGTACTTC.

The chain combines TRBV11-2 with TRBJ2-1, with 15 bases that match TRBD2. The V gene end was trimmed by 5 bases and the J gene end by 0 bases; junction bases not matched to a gene: 2. The CDR3 spans 17 residues. The germline CDR1 and CDR2 sequences are SGHAT and FQNNGV. The CDR3 region has the DNA TGTGCCAGCAGCCGGACTAGCGGGGGGGTCTCCTACAATGAGCAGTTCTTC. It translates to CASSRTSGGVSYNEQFF.

This clone showed up just a few times. Relative to the germline gene, one junction end is altered; a read error may explain this. The chain carries TRBV6-6 and TRBJ1-3; TRBD1 aligns across 8 bases. CDR1 MNHNY and CDR2 SVGAGI come from the germline V gene (reference sequence). The CDR3 consists of 16 residues. As DNA, the CDR3 is TGTGCCAGCAGTAACTCCAGGGGGCGCATTGGAAACACCATATATTTT. Protein sequence: CASSNSRGRIGNTIYF.

This clone was observed once. The rearrangement uses TRBV28 and TRBJ2-2; 10 positions match TRBD2. V shed 5 bases, J shed 6 bases, and the junction held 6 bases outside the gene matches. The germline V gene encodes CDR1 MDHEN and CDR2 SYDVKM. The CDR3 loop spans 15 amino acids. The CDR3 coding sequence is TGTGCCAGCAGTGCACTAGCGGGGACGGCCGGGGAGCTGTTTTTT. It specifies CASSALAGTAGELFF.

This chain uses TRBV5-1 with TRBJ2-7; D gene ambiguous. Germline V gene lookup returns CDR1 SGHRS and CDR2 YFSETQ. Trimming left V 4 bases short and J 4 bases short, with 15 bases between. The CDR3 sequence is 14 residues long. The CDR3 nucleotides are TGCGCCAGCAGCCCAAGTAATTGGGGATACGAGCAGTACTTC. Protein: CASSPSNWGYEQYF.

This chain connects TRBV7-9 to TRBJ1-1; D is unclear. This CDR3 contains 13 residues. Germline V gives CDR1 SEHNR, CDR2 FQNEAQ (reference sequence). Trimming removed 5 bases from V and 1 base from J, with 8 bases in between. For the CDR3, the DNA is TGTGCCAGCAGCCGGACCAAGAACACTGAAGCTTTCTTT. It encodes CASSRTKNTEAFF.

In its sample, this clone ranks as medium-sized. The rearrangement links TRBV6-2 or TRBV6-3 to TRBJ2-7; D may be TRBD1 or TRBD2 (5 bases each). The CDR3 consists of 13 residues. Trimming shortened V by 4 bases and J by 6 bases, and 13 bases separated the two germline ends. Germline V gives CDR1 MNHEY, CDR2 SVGEGT. This CDR3 reads CASSFAGTGEQYF. The CDR3 DNA reads as TGTGCCAGCAGTTTCGCAGGGACCGGCGAGCAGTACTTC.